This T cell receptor (beta chain) was captured in a study of shared clonotypes between healthy human individuals. Whole-study context: The people who gave samples were a couple of women and a few men aged 18 to 49.

This table comes from immunoSEQ multiplex PCR, and its TCRdb copy is limited to in-frame clones, with some not included. This sample carries 2 million to 2.5 million clones, approximately 94% of them seen once, and the ten largest clones take 1% to 1.3%. The CDR3 is 14 amino acids. Germline-derived CDR1 and CDR2 are LNHDA and SQIVND (reference sequence). Trimming took 7 bases from V and 2 from J; bases not matched to a gene: 6. Naive CD8 cells, CD45RO-negative and positively selected for CCR7, excluded terminally differentiated effector memory CD45RA+ cells. The source of this sequence is a man aged 18 to 35 in good health. The chain couples TRBV19 to TRBJ1-2; 8 bases align to TRBD1. Sequenced material: naive CD8+ T cells sorted from blood. CDR3 sequence: CASILGTGNYGYTF. The CDR3 DNA sequence: TGTGCCAGTATCCTCGGGACAGGCAACTATGGCTACACCTTC. The variable domain in full, with the rest retrieved from reference TRBV19 and TRBJ1-2, is DGGITQSPKYLFRKEGQNVTLSCEQNLNHDAMYWYRQDPGQGLRLIYYSQIVNDFQKGDIAEGYSVSREKKESFPLTVTSAQKNPTAFYLCASILGTGNYGYTFGSGTRLTVV.